This T cell receptor (beta chain) emerged from a study of cytomegalovirus exposure and HLA in healthy donors. General observations from the study: Clusters of TCRs from the first cohort tended to co-occur in the roughly 120 validation repertoires (as a later analysis found). There were under 200 TCR beta chains listed as cytomegalovirus-associated. Rare TCR sequences predominated, though certain public TCRs were found in many donors.

CDR3 size: 17 residues. The ends lost 4 bases at V and 1 base at J; junction bases unmatched: 11. From germline, CDR1 is SGDLS and CDR2 YYNGEE. This table comes from immunoSEQ multiplex PCR, and its TCRdb copy is limited to in-frame clones, with some not included. The sample contains some 85,000 clones, approximately 96% of which appear only once. Comment on this clone: Its specificity is unknown.

The receptor's source is a woman between 18 and 30 years old in good health and CMV-seronegative. The sequenced sample was PBMCs. The J gene is TRBJ2-3, the V gene TRBV9; 8 bases are a match to TRBD2. The CDR3 DNA is TGTGCCAGCAGCCCTGATATAGCGGGATCGGGCACAGATACGCAGTATTTT. Translated: CASSPDIAGSGTDTQYF. Combining the CDR3 with reference TRBV9 and TRBJ2-3 gives the whole variable domain DSGVTQTPKHLITATGQRVTLRCSPRSGDLSVYWYQQSLDQGLQFLIQYYNGEERAKGNILERFSAQQFPDLHSELNLSSLELGDSALYFCASSPDIAGSGTDTQYFGPGTRLTVL.